The 10 T cell receptor beta chains presented below share a single source sample, sequenced in a study of glioma-infiltrating T cells after dendritic cell vaccination. Documented time point: after dendritic cell vaccination, including at tumor progression/relapse. Clones were sequenced by immunoSEQ multiplex PCR, and TCRdb holds only the in-frame ones, with some missing. The sample lists tens of thousands of clones; around 89% were seen once. This sample comprised blood, obtained after dendritic cell vaccination. These receptors all stem from a human donor with glioblastoma.

This chain links TRBV6-5 with TRBJ1-1, with TRBD1 as a possible D gene (5 bases). Trimming stripped 2 bases from V and 8 bases from J, with 9 bases between. Germline V CDR1 and CDR2: MNHEY, SVGAGI. The CDR3 contains 12 residues. CDR3 residues: CASSYGDSEAFF. The CDR3 region has the DNA TGTGCCAGCAGTTACGGTGACAGCGAAGCTTTCTTT.

V usage is TRBV5-6 and J usage is TRBJ1-6; a weak D match, TRBD1 (5 bases). The CDR3 covers 17 residues. V lost 4 bases and J lost 9, with 23 bases in between. Germline CDR1 reads SGHDT; CDR2 reads YYEEEE. CDR3 in DNA: TGTGCCAGCAGCCAAAATCCATCCTGGACACCTAGTTCACCCCTCCACTTT. It is translated as CASSQNPSWTPSSPLHF.

This chain connects TRBV19 to TRBJ1-1; tentative D call: TRBD1 (6 bases). V dropped 3 bases and J dropped 5 bases, with 10 bases sitting between them. This CDR3 contains 13 residues. CDR1 is LNHDA, CDR2 SQIVND, per germline (reference sequence). The CDR3 here is CASSMGARTEAFF. The CDR3 coding sequence is TGTGCCAGTAGTATGGGGGCGCGGACTGAAGCTTTCTTT.

This clone appeared a single time. J is TRBJ1-4 and V is TRBV10-3; 11 nucleotides align to TRBD1. The germline gives CDR1 ENHRY, CDR2 SYGVKD. V lost 10 bases, J lost 7 bases, and 5 bases stayed unmatched. The length of the CDR3 is 13 residues. This CDR3 reads CASGTGGGEKLFF. DNA for the CDR3: TGTGCCAGCGGGACAGGGGGAGGTGAAAAACTGTTTTTT.

The CDR3 spells CASRGDHTGELFF. The CDR3 nucleotides are TGTGCTAGTCGCGGGGATCACACCGGGGAGCTGTTTTTT. The V gene is TRBV12-5, the J gene TRBJ2-2; possible D gene TRBD2, 6 bases. From germline, CDR1 is LGHNT and CDR2 FRNRAP. Trimming took 8 bases from V and 3 from J, leaving 10 bases between them. The CDR3 runs to 13 residues.

The V and J genes are TRBV30 and TRBJ1-6, with D possibly being TRBD1 (5 bases). The CDR3 is 13 residues long. From germline, CDR1 is GTSNPN and CDR2 SVGIG (reference sequence). V lost 5 bases to trimming and J lost 7 bases, with 12 bases between them. The CDR3 loop is CAWSKGKNSPLHF. CDR3 DNA: TGTGCCTGGTCCAAGGGGAAGAATTCACCCCTCCACTTT.

The chain joins TRBV6-1 to TRBJ2-1; TRBD2 matches at 11 bases. The J segment lost 5 bases and the V segment lost 7 bases, leaving 4 bases of the junction unmatched. The CDR3 has 14 amino acids. CDR1 and CDR2 from the germline V gene are MNHNS and SASEGT. The CDR3 nucleotides are TGTGCCAGCAAACTGACTAGCGGGAACAATGAGCAGTTCTTC. As protein: CASKLTSGNNEQFF.

This rearrangement joins TRBV7-3 to TRBJ2-5; D remains unclear. This CDR3 comprises 14 residues. The V gene lost 5 bases and the J gene lost 1 base, with 11 bases spanning the gap. Germline V gene data show CDR1 as SGHTA and CDR2 as FQGTGA. In DNA, the CDR3 is TGTGCCAGCAGCCCGAAGACATCCCAAGAGACCCAGTACTTC. Its translation: CASSPKTSQETQYF.

The rearrangement joins TRBV2 to TRBJ2-3, with a tentative D call TRBD1 (6 bases). Trimming took off 6 bases at V and 2 bases at J, with 12 bases between the two ends. CDR3 length: 14 amino acids. The germline gives CDR1 SNHLY, CDR2 FYNNEI. The CDR3 coding sequence is TGTGCCAGCAGGTCGGACAGCCCCACAGATACGCAGTATTTT. It specifies CASRSDSPTDTQYF.

The chain joins TRBV4-3 to TRBJ2-1; 7 bases align to TRBD1. Per germline, CDR1 LGHNA and CDR2 YSLEER. This CDR3 has 14 residues. J lost 8 bases, V lost 3 bases, and 7 bases had no gene match. CDR3 region: CASSHRQGEDEQFF. The DNA of the CDR3 is TGCGCCAGCAGCCACCGACAGGGCGAGGATGAGCAGTTCTTC.